These T cell receptor beta chains were read from a single sample in a study of response to subunit inactivated influenza vaccine. TCRdb re-called the RT-PCR reads with MiXCR, one entry per CDR3 protein. The data contain about 520,000 distinct CDR3 sequences, over 9.5% of them singletons. Specimen: PBMCs from blood, collected more than 35 days after vaccination. These receptors came from a man in his fifties who received an inactivated influenza vaccine. The CDR3 runs from the conserved cysteine through the conserved F or W. D genes are given only for firm matches. Some rows mark clone size as missing; the rest say once, few, many or name a class of expanded clone.

size: few
V: TRBV5-1
length: 16
J: TRBJ1-3
D: NA
DNA: TGCGCCAGCACCCTCGATCCGGGAAGCTCTGGAAACACCATATATTTT
CDR3: CASTLDPGSSGNTIYF

size: NA
V: TRBV28
length: 14
J: TRBJ2-5
D: NA
DNA: TGTGCCAGCAGCGCCCCTCCCCAGGGAGAGACCCAGTACTTC
CDR3: CASSAPPQGETQYF

size: NA
V: TRBV7-2
length: 16
J: TRBJ1-5
D: TRBD1
DNA: TGTGCCAGCAGCGCCCACAGGGGGCGAAACAATCAGCCCCAGCATTTT
CDR3: CASSAHRGRNNQPQHF

size: NA
V: TRBV24-1
length: 15
J: TRBJ1-5
D: TRBD1
DNA: TGTGCCACCAGTGACTTGGGACAGGGCGCTCAGCCCCAGCATTTT
CDR3: CATSDLGQGAQPQHF

size: NA
V: TRBV3-1
length: 12
J: TRBJ2-1
D: NA
DNA: TGTGCCAGCAGCCAGGGGACTTCCTGGGCGTTCTTC
CDR3: CASSQGTSWAFF

size: NA
V: TRBV7-2
length: 14
J: TRBJ2-1
D: TRBD2
DNA: TGTGCCACCGGGACTAGCGGGAGTTTTAATGAGCAGTTCTTC
CDR3: CATGTSGSFNEQFF

size: NA
V: TRBV25-1
length: 16
J: TRBJ2-3
D: TRBD2
DNA: TGTGCCAGCAGTCCCGGGACTAGCGGGAGGGCGAATACGCAGTATTTT
CDR3: CASSPGTSGRANTQYF

size: NA
V: TRBV12-3/TRBV12-4
length: 12
J: TRBJ2-7
D: NA
DNA: TGTGCCAGCAGCACTACAGGGAACGAGCAGTACTTC
CDR3: CASSTTGNEQYF

size: NA
V: TRBV6-5
length: 16
J: TRBJ1-2
D: TRBD1
DNA: TGTGCCAGCAGTAACCTCAGGACAGGGAGGACCTATGGCTACACCTTC
CDR3: CASSNLRTGRTYGYTF

size: NA
V: TRBV30
length: 14
J: TRBJ2-7
D: NA
DNA: TGTGCCTGGAAACCGACCCCTGGGTCCTACGAGCAGTACTTC
CDR3: CAWKPTPGSYEQYF

size: NA
V: TRBV4-3
length: 15
J: TRBJ2-7
D: NA
DNA: TGCGCCAGCAGCCAAGATGGTAGCGCTAACGGCGAGCAGTACTTC
CDR3: CASSQDGSANGEQYF

size: few
V: TRBV5-1
length: 17
J: TRBJ2-2
D: TRBD1
DNA: TGCGCCAGCAGCTTGGTCCCGGGGACAGCCTGGACCGGGGAGCTGTTTTTT
CDR3: CASSLVPGTAWTGELFF

size: few
V: TRBV5-1
length: 16
J: TRBJ2-3
D: TRBD1
DNA: TGCGCCAGCAGCTTGCAGGGGGCGGCTAGTACAGATACGCAGTATTTT
CDR3: CASSLQGAASTDTQYF

size: few
V: TRBV12-3/TRBV12-4
length: 13
J: TRBJ2-3
D: NA
DNA: TGTGCCAGCACCTACCCTAAGGGGGAGAGGCAGTATTTT
CDR3: CASTYPKGERQYF

size: few
V: TRBV4-1
length: 13
J: TRBJ1-2
D: NA
DNA: TGCGCCAGCAGCCAAGTGGGAATCTATGGCTACACCTTC
CDR3: CASSQVGIYGYTF

size: few
V: TRBV5-1
length: 16
J: TRBJ2-7
D: NA
DNA: TGCGCCAGCAGCTTAGCGAGCGGTTTGAGCTCCTACGAGCAGTACTTC
CDR3: CASSLASGLSSYEQYF

size: few
V: TRBV28
length: 11
J: TRBJ1-1
D: NA
DNA: TGTGCCAGCAGAATACAGGGTGAAGCTTTCTTT
CDR3: CASRIQGEAFF

size: many
V: TRBV7-9
length: 13
J: TRBJ2-1
D: NA
DNA: TGTGCCAGCAGCGCACCCGGGGGCAATGAGCAGTTCTTC
CDR3: CASSAPGGNEQFF

size: few
V: TRBV6-5
length: 14
J: TRBJ1-1
D: TRBD1
DNA: TGTGCCAGCAGTTACGGACAGGGGGCCCCTGAAGCTTTCTTT
CDR3: CASSYGQGAPEAFF

size: NA
V: TRBV7-9
length: 14
J: TRBJ2-1
D: NA
DNA: TGTGCCAGCGGTAATGACTCAATCTACAATGAGCAGTTCTTC
CDR3: CASGNDSIYNEQFF

size: few
V: TRBV5-1
length: 15
J: TRBJ2-6
D: NA
DNA: TGCGCCAGCAGACCGACAGTCCCCGGGGCCAACGTCCTGACTTTC
CDR3: CASRPTVPGANVLTF

size: NA
V: TRBV28
length: 14
J: TRBJ1-2
D: NA
DNA: NA
CDR3: CASIASGRDISYTF

size: NA
V: TRBV7-9
length: 14
J: TRBJ1-5
D: NA
DNA: TGTGCCAGCAGCCCTACAGGGACGAATCAGCCCCAGCATTTT
CDR3: CASSPTGTNQPQHF

size: many
V: TRBV6-1
length: 13
J: TRBJ2-2
D: NA
DNA: TGTGCCAGCAGTGGTCAAGGCACCGGGGAGCTGTTTTTT
CDR3: CASSGQGTGELFF